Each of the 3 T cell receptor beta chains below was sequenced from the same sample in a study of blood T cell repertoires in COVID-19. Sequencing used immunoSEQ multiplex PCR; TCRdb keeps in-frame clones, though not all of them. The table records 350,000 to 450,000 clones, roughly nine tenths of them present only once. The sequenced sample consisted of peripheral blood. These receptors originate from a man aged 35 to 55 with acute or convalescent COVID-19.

CDR3 sequence: CASSLRAAGNTEAFF. CDR3 in DNA: TGTGCCAGCAGTTTAAGAGCGGCTGGAAACACTGAAGCTTTCTTT. This chain links TRBV25-1 with TRBJ1-1; no firm D call. Germline CDR1 reads MGHDK; CDR2 reads SYGVNS. Trimming removed 5 bases from V and 2 bases from J, with 15 bases in between. The CDR3 contains 15 residues.

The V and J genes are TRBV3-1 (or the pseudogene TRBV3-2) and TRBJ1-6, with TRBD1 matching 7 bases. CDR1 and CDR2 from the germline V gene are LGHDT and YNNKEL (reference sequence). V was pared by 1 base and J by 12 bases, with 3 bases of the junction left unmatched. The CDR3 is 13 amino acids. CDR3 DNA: TGTGCCAGCAGCCAAGGGCAGGGGGGACCCCTCCACTTT. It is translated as CASSQGQGGPLHF.

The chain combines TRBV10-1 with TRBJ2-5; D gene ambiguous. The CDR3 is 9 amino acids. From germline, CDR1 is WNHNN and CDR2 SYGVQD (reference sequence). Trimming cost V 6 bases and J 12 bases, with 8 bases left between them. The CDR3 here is CASRYLEYF. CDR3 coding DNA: TGCGCCAGCAGGTATTTAGAGTACTTC.